This T cell receptor (beta chain) was sequenced during a study of cytotoxic CD8 clonotypes in ibrutinib-treated CLL. Broader study findings: Higher clonality was seen at ibrutinib response and a return toward baseline at progression. Clonality correlated strongly with circulating CD8+ T cells and exceeded age-matched healthy donors at baseline.

J lost 11 bases, V lost 4 bases, and 9 bases had no gene match. Per germline, CDR1 MGHRA and CDR2 YSYEKL. The CDR3 contains 13 residues. The data were produced by immunoSEQ multiplex PCR, yet TCRdb's version contains in-frame clones alone and is incomplete. The sample records approximately 320,000 clones, 67% being singletons. On this clone itself: Its antigen is not known.

The chain couples TRBV4-1 to TRBJ2-5; TRBD1 aligns across 8 bases. The specimen comprised PBMCs, sampled after 36 months of ibrutinib treatment. The source is a human donor with chronic lymphocytic leukemia. The CDR3 bases are TGCGCCAGCAGCCTAAGGACAGGGTATGAGCAGTACTTC. Translated, it gives CASSLRTGYEQYF.